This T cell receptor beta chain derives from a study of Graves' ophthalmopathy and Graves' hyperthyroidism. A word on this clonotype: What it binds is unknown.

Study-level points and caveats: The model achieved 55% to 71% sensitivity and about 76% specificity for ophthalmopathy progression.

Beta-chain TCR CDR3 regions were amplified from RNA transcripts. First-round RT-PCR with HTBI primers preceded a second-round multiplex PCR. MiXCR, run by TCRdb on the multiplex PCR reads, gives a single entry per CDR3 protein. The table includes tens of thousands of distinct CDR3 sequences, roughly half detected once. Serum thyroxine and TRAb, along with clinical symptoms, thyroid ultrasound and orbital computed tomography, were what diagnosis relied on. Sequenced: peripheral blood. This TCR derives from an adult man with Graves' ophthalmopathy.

The CDR3 spells CASTGAGSYEQYF. The CDR3 DNA follows: TGTGCCAGCACGGGGGCAGGTTCCTACGAGCAGTACTTC. V and J are TRBV2 and TRBJ2-7; D may match TRBD1 or TRBD2 (6 bases each). V was trimmed by 7 bases and J by 1 base, leaving 11 bases between them. Germline V CDR1 and CDR2: SNHLY, FYNNEI. The CDR3 length is 13 residues. The entire variable domain, with the rest obtained from reference TRBV2 and TRBJ2-7, is as follows: EPEVTQTPSHQVTQMGQEVILRCVPISNHLYFYWYRQILGQKVEFLVSFYNNEISEKSEIFDDQFSVERPDGSNFTLKIRSTKLEDSAMYFCASTGAGSYEQYFGPGTRLTVT.